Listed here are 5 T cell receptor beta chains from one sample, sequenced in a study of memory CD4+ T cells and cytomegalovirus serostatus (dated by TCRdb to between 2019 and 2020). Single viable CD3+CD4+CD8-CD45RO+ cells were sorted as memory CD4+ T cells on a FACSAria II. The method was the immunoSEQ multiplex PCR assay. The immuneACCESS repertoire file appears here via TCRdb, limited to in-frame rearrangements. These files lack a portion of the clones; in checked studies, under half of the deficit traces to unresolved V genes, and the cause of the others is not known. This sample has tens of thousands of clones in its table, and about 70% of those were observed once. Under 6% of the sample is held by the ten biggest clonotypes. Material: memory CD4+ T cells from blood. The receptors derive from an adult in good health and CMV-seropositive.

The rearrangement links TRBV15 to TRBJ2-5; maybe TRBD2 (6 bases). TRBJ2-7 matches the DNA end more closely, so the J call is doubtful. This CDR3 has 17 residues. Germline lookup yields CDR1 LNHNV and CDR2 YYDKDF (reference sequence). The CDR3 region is CATSRGAAGSGDYEQYF. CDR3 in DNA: TGTGCCACCAGCAGAGGGGCCGCGGGTAGCGGCGACTACGAGCAGTACTTC.

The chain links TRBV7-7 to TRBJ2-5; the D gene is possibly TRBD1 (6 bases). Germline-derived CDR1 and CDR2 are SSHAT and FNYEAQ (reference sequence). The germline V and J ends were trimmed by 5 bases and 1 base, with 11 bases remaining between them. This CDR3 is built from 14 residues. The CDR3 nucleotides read TGTGCCAGCAGCCGTTTAGGGGGCCAAGAGACCCAGTACTTC. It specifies CASSRLGGQETQYF.

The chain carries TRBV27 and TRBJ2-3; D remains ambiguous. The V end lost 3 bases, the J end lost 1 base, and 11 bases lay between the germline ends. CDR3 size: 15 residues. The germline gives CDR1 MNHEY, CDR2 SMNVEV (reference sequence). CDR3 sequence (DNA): TGTGCCAGCAGTTTCTCGATGTTGGGCACAGATACGCAGTATTTT. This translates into CASSFSMLGTDTQYF.

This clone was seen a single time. CDR3 bases: TGTGCCAGCAGCTTAGGTGGCTCTCTAGGTACTAATGAAAAACTGTTTTTT. Translating it yields CASSLGGSLGTNEKLFF. The chain links TRBV7-9 to TRBJ1-4; D is unclear. CDR1 is SEHNR, CDR2 FQNEAQ, per germline (reference sequence). V was shortened by 1 base and J by 2 bases, with 14 bases between the two germline ends. The CDR3 contains 17 residues.

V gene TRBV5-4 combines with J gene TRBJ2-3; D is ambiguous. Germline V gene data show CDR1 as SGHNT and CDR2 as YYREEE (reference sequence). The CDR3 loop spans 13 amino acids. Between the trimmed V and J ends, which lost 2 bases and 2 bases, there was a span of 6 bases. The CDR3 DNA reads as TGTGCCAGCAGCTTCAGATCCACAGATACGCAGTATTTT. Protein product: CASSFRSTDTQYF.